One sample yielded the 8 T cell receptor beta chains listed below, sequenced in a study of blood T cell repertoires in COVID-19. The repertoire was sequenced with immunoSEQ multiplex PCR; TCRdb's copy has only in-frame clones and lacks some. Found here are approximately 160,000 clones, around four fifths of them singletons; the top ten hold approximately 4%. Sequencing input: PBMCs or T cells enriched from blood (not recorded which). These receptors were taken from a woman aged 45-65 years in a cohort exposed to, infected with or recovered from COVID-19 (not recorded which).

This chain uses TRBV11-1 with TRBJ1-2; 10 bases align to TRBD1. Germline-derived CDR1 and CDR2 are SGHAT and FQDESV (reference sequence). The CDR3 is 16 residues long. V lost 4 bases and J lost 8; bases outside the gene matches: 13. The CDR3 reads CASSSSLGTGEGGYTF. For the CDR3, the DNA is TGTGCCAGCAGCTCATCCCTCGGGACAGGGGAAGGAGGCTACACCTTC.

V gene TRBV5-4 combines with J gene TRBJ2-7; TRBD1 agrees at 9 bases. The J segment lost 2 bases and the V segment lost 4 bases, leaving 4 bases of the junction unmatched. The CDR3 totals 14 residues. Germline CDR1 SGHNT, CDR2 YYREEE (reference sequence). This chain's CDR3 is CASSLDRGPYEQYF. Here the CDR3 DNA reads TGTGCCAGCAGCCTGGACAGGGGCCCCTACGAGCAGTACTTC. The full variable domain, its missing parts supplied by reference TRBV5-4 and TRBJ2-7, is ETGVTQSPTHLIKTRGQQVTLRCSSQSGHNTVSWYQQALGQGPQFIFQYYREEENGRGNFPPRFSGLQFPNYSSELNVNALELDDSALYLCASSLDRGPYEQYFGPGTRLTVT.

This chain links TRBV6-5 with TRBJ2-1; D might be TRBD2 (5 bases). This CDR3 region has 16 residues. CDR1 and CDR2 (germline): MNHEY, SVGAGI. Between the trimmed V and J ends, which lost 4 bases and 9 bases, there was a span of 22 bases. CDR3 sequence reads: CASSSRRRLRPSEQFF. In DNA, the CDR3 is TGTGCCAGCAGTTCCCGGCGGAGGCTCCGGCCAAGTGAGCAGTTCTTC.

The chain uses TRBV18 and TRBJ1-6; D is undetermined. Germline loops: CDR1 KGHSH, CDR2 LQKENI. The length of the CDR3 is 13 residues. The V gene lost 3 bases and the J gene lost 8 bases, with 8 bases spanning the gap. The CDR3 sequence is CASSPEEHSPLHF. DNA for the CDR3: TGTGCCAGCTCACCCGAAGAGCATTCACCCCTCCACTTT.

This clone was seen a few times. The chain combines TRBV29-1 with TRBJ2-1, with D unclear. The length of the CDR3 is 12 residues. V was shortened by 7 bases and J by 2 bases, with 9 bases between the two germline ends. CDR1 is SQVTM, CDR2 ANQGSEA, per germline. CDR3 loop: CSATRAYNEQFF. For the CDR3, the DNA is TGCAGCGCCACTCGGGCCTACAATGAGCAGTTCTTC.

Regarding this clone: Other DNA sequences in this sample translate to the same CDR3. The J gene is TRBJ1-1, the V gene TRBV27; D is undetermined. Trimming shortened V by 3 bases and J by 4 bases, and 6 bases separated the two germline ends. The CDR3 is 12 amino acids. Germline CDR1 reads MNHEY; CDR2 reads SMNVEV (reference sequence). Here the CDR3 DNA reads TGTGCCAGCAGTTTTCGGGGCACTGAAGCTTTCTTT. Translation: CASSFRGTEAFF.

This chain connects TRBV6-5 to TRBJ2-5, with 8 bases that match TRBD1. V gave up 4 bases and J gave up 7 bases; unmatched junction bases: 11. Germline V gene sequence: CDR1 MNHEY, CDR2 SVGAGI. The CDR3 consists of 15 residues. The CDR3 DNA follows: TGTGCCAGCAGTTTGGACAGGGAACGTCAGGTGACCCAGTACTTC. Residues: CASSLDRERQVTQYF.

This chain links TRBV29-1 with TRBJ2-5, with 16 bases lining up with TRBD2. The V segment lost 6 bases and the J segment 5 bases; nucleotides outside the gene matches: 9. Germline CDR1 reads SQVTM; CDR2 reads ANQGSEA. The CDR3 sequence is 16 residues long. Here the CDR3 reads CSVGTSGRALTETQYF. The CDR3 nucleotides read TGCAGCGTCGGGACTAGCGGGAGGGCCTTAACGGAGACCCAGTACTTC.